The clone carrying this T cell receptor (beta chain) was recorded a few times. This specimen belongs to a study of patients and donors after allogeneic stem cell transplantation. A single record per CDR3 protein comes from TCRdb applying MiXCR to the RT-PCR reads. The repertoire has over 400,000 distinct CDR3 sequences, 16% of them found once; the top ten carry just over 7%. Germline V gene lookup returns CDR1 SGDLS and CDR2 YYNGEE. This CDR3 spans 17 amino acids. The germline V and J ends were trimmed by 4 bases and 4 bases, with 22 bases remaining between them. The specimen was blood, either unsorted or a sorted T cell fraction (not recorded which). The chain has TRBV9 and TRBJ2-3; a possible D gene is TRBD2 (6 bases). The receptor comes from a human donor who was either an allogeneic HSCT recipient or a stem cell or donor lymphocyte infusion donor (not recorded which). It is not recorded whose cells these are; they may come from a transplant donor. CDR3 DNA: TGTGCCAGCAGCCCAAGGGGCGGGGCAAGGTCCGCAGATACGCAGTATTTT. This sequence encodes CASSPRGGARSADTQYF.